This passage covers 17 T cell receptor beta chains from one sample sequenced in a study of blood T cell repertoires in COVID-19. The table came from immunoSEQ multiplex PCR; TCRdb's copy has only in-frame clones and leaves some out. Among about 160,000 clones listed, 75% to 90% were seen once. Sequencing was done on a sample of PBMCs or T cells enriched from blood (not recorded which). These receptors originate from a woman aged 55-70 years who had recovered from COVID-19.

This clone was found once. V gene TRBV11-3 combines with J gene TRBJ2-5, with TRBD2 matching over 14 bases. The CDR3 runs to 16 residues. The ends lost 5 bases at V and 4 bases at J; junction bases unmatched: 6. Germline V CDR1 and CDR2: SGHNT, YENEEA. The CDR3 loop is CASSHGLAGGRETQYF. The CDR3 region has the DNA TGTGCCAGCAGCCACGGACTAGCGGGGGGACGAGAGACCCAGTACTTC.

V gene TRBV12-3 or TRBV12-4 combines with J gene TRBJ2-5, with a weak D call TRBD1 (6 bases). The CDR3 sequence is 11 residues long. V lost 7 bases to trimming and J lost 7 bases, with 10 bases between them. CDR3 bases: TGTGCCAGCACTCGAGGGGGGACCCAGTACTTC. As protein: CASTRGGTQYF.

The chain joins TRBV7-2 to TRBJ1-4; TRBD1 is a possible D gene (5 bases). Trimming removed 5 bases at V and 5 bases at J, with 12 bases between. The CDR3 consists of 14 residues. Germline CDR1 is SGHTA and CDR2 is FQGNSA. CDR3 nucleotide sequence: TGTGCCAGCAGCGATGACAGCCGGAATGAAAAACTGTTTTTT. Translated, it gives CASSDDSRNEKLFF.

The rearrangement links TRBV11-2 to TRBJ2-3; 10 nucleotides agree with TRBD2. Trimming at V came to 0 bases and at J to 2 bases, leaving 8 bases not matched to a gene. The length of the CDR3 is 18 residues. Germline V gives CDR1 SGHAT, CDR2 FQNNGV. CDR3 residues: CASSLEPAGGYNTDTQYF. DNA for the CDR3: TGTGCCAGCAGCTTAGAACCAGCGGGGGGGTACAACACAGATACGCAGTATTTT.

The DNA for the CDR3 is TGTGCCAGCAGCTTCACGGACAGCTATAATTCACCCCTCCACTTT. As protein: CASSFTDSYNSPLHF. The chain links TRBV5-5 to TRBJ1-6, with TRBD1 as a possible D gene (6 bases). This CDR3 is built from 15 residues. Between the trimmed V and J ends, which lost 2 bases and 3 bases, there was a span of 9 bases. Per the germline V gene, CDR1 is SGHKS and CDR2 is YYEKEE (reference sequence).

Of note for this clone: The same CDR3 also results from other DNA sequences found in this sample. In DNA, the CDR3 is TGTGCCAGCAGTTTCCCCGGGAACACTGAAGCTTTCTTT. It is translated as CASSFPGNTEAFF. The chain combines TRBV27 with TRBJ1-1, with D hard to call. Trimming took off 3 bases at V and 1 base at J, with 6 bases between the two ends. Germline V gene sequence: CDR1 MNHEY, CDR2 SMNVEV (reference sequence). The CDR3 length is 13 residues.

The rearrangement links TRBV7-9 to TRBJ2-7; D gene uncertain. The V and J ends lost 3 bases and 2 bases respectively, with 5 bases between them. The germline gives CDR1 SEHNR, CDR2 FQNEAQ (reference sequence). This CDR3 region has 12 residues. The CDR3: CASSFSPYEQYF. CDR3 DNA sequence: TGTGCCAGCAGCTTTAGCCCCTACGAGCAGTACTTC.

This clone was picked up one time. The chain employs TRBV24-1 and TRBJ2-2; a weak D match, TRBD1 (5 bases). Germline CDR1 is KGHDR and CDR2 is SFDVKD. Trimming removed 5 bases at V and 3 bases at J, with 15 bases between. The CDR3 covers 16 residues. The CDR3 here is CATSVGPGSDTGELFF. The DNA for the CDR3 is TGTGCCACCAGTGTTGGCCCAGGGTCGGACACCGGGGAGCTGTTTTTT.

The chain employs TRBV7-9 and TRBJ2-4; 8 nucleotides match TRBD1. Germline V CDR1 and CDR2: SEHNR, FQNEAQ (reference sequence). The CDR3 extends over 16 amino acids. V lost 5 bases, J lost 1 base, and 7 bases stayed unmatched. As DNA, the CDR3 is TGTGCCAGCAGCCCTGGGACAGGAGAGGCCAAAAACATTCAGTACTTC. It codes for CASSPGTGEAKNIQYF.

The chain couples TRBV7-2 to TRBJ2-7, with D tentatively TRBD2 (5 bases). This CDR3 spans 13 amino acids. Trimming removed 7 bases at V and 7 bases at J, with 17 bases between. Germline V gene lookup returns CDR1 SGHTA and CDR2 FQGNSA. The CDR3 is CASNPRGPGEQYF. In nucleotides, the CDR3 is TGTGCCAGCAACCCTCGTGGCCCGGGGGAGCAGTACTTC.

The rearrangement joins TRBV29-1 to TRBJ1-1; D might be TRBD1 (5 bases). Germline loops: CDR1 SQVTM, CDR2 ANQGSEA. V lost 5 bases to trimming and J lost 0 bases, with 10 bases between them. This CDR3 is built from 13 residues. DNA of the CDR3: TGCAGCGTTTGGGGCTATCTGAACACTGAAGCTTTCTTT. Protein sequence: CSVWGYLNTEAFF. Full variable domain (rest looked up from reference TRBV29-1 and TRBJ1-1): SAVISQKPSRDICQRGTSLTIQCQVDSQVTMMFWYRQQPGQSLTLIATANQGSEATYESGFVIDKFPISRPNLTFSTLTVSNMSPEDSSIYLCSVWGYLNTEAFFGQGTRLTVV.

The DNA of the CDR3 is TGTGCCACCAGTGACTGGGACAGGGAAAATGGGGCTTTCTTT. Translating gives CATSDWDRENGAFF. This chain uses TRBV24-1 with TRBJ1-1, with 9 bases identical to TRBD1. CDR1 is KGHDR and CDR2 is SFDVKD in the germline V gene. Trimming at V came to 4 bases and at J to 11 bases, leaving 10 bases not matched to a gene. The CDR3 covers 14 residues.

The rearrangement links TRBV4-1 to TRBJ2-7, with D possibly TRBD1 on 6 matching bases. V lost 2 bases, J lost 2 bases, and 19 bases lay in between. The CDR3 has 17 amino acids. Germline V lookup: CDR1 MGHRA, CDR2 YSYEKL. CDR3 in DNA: TGCGCCAGCAGCCAATTCCGTCCGGGACAAACCCCCTACGAGCAGTACTTC. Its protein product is CASSQFRPGQTPYEQYF.

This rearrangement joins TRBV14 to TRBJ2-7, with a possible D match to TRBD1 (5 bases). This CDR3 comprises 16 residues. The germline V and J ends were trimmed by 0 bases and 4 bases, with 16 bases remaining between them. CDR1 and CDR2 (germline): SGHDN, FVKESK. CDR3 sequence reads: CASSQDTAKGRYEQYF. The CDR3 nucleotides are TGTGCCAGCAGCCAAGATACGGCTAAGGGGCGGTACGAGCAGTACTTC. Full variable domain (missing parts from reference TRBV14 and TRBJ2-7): EAGVTQFPSHSVIEKGQTVTLRCDPISGHDNLYWYRRVMGKEIKFLLHFVKESKQDESGMPNNRFLAERTGGTYSTLKVQPAELEDSGVYFCASSQDTAKGRYEQYFGPGTRLTVT.

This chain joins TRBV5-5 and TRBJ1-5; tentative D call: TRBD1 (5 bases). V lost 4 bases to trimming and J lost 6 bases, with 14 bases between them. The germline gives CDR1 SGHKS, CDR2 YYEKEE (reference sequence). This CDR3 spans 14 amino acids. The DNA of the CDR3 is TGTGCCAGCAGCCCTACAATGGGGGGTCAGCCCCAGCATTTT. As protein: CASSPTMGGQPQHF.

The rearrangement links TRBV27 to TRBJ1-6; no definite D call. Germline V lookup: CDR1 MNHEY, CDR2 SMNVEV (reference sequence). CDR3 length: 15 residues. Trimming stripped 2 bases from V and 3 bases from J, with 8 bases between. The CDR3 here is CASSLRDYYNSPLHF. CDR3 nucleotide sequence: TGTGCCAGCAGTTTACGCGACTACTATAATTCACCCCTCCACTTT.

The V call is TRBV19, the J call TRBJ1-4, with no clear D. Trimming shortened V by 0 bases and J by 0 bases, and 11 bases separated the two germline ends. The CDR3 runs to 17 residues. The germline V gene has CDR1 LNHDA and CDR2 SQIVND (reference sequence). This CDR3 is CASSIDSGLATNEKLFF. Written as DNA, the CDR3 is TGTGCCAGTAGTATAGATTCTGGACTTGCAACTAATGAAAAACTGTTTTTT. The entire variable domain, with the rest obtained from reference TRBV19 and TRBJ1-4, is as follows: DGGITQSPKYLFRKEGQNVTLSCEQNLNHDAMYWYRQDPGQGLRLIYYSQIVNDFQKGDIAEGYSVSREKKESFPLTVTSAQKNPTAFYLCASSIDSGLATNEKLFFGSGTQLSVL.